A selection of T cell receptor beta chains follows, all from one sample in a study of cytomegalovirus exposure and HLA in healthy donors. Profiling relied on immunoSEQ multiplex PCR, and the TCRdb table lists in-frame clones only, not all of them. The data show tens of thousands of clones, about two thirds seen once. The sequencing sample was made of PBMCs. The receptor source for this set is a woman aged 45-65 years in good health and CMV-seropositive. CDR3s include the opening cysteine and the closing phenylalanine or tryptophan. Fields, in order: CDR3 protein, D gene, V gene, CDR3 length. A D gene is named only where the DNA matches it firmly.

CDR3aa: CASSVGGGTYNEQFF; d_gene: TRBD2; v_gene: TRBV9; len: 15
CDR3aa: CASSSTADGYGYTF; d_gene: NA; v_gene: TRBV27; len: 14
CDR3aa: CAWSVRGQPQHF; d_gene: NA; v_gene: TRBV30; len: 12
CDR3aa: CSSSETTDDYGYTF; d_gene: NA; v_gene: TRBV7-9; len: 14
CDR3aa: CASSPGLVVTDTQYF; d_gene: TRBD2; v_gene: TRBV11-3; len: 15
CDR3aa: CASSLSGGLGTDTQYF; d_gene: NA; v_gene: TRBV5-1; len: 16
CDR3aa: CASSYSGDGYTF; d_gene: NA; v_gene: TRBV6-6; len: 12
CDR3aa: CASSELGGTFNEQFF; d_gene: NA; v_gene: TRBV6-1; len: 15
CDR3aa: CASSSGLSYEQYF; d_gene: NA; v_gene: TRBV7-8; len: 13
CDR3aa: CASSQDALPFSGGQYF; d_gene: NA; v_gene: TRBV14; len: 16
CDR3aa: CASRRDRASSYNEQFF; d_gene: TRBD1; v_gene: TRBV6-6; len: 16
CDR3aa: CASSQGLGTGQETQYF; d_gene: TRBD1; v_gene: TRBV4-1; len: 16
CDR3aa: CASSLTQASGYTF; d_gene: NA; v_gene: TRBV7-6; len: 13
CDR3aa: CASSQSLAPGELFF; d_gene: NA; v_gene: TRBV10-1; len: 14
CDR3aa: CASSKSPTVTSYNEQFF; d_gene: NA; v_gene: TRBV19; len: 17
CDR3aa: CASSYSGQNTGELFF; d_gene: NA; v_gene: TRBV6-5; len: 15
CDR3aa: CASSLGTGAFNEKLFF; d_gene: TRBD1; v_gene: TRBV11-2; len: 16
CDR3aa: CASSLIAGGPPDTQYF; d_gene: NA; v_gene: TRBV27; len: 16
CDR3aa: CASRTGGDYGYTF; d_gene: TRBD1; v_gene: TRBV19; len: 13
CDR3aa: CASSVGYGSGTEAFF; d_gene: NA; v_gene: TRBV9; len: 15
CDR3aa: CSVERQGSYEQYF; d_gene: NA; v_gene: TRBV29-1; len: 13
CDR3aa: CASSLSTGANYEQYF; d_gene: NA; v_gene: TRBV5-4; len: 15
CDR3aa: CASSFWQGLVTEAFF; d_gene: NA; v_gene: TRBV7-9; len: 15
CDR3aa: CASSLDGQGDYGYTF; d_gene: NA; v_gene: TRBV7-9; len: 15